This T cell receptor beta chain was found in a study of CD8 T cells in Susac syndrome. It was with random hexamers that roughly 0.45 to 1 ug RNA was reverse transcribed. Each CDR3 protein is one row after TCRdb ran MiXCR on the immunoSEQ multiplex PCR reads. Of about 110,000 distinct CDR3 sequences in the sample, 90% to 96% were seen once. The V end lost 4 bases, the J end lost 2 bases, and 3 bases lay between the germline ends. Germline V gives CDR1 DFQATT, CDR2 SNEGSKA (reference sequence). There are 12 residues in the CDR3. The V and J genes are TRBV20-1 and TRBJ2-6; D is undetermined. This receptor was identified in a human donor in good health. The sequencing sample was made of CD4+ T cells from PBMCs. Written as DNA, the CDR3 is TGCAGTGCTAATGCTGGGGCCAACGTCCTGACTTTC. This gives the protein CSANAGANVLTF.